This T cell receptor beta chain was observed in a study of T cells in Graves' hyperthyroidism and ophthalmopathy. Trimming took 2 bases from V and 9 from J, leaving 8 bases between them. CDR3 length equals 12 residues. From germline, CDR1 is KGHSH and CDR2 LQKENI. RNA transcripts were the template for amplifying TCR beta CDR3 regions. TCR CDR3 underwent first-round RT-PCR with the HTBI primer set. One entry per CDR3 protein results from TCRdb running MiXCR on the multiplex PCR reads. Here the sample spans about 380,000 distinct CDR3 sequences, around 14% being singletons. This rearrangement joins TRBV18 to TRBJ2-1; D is unresolved. The sequencing sample was made of blood. The clonotype was recovered from a woman between 55 and 75 years old with Graves' hyperthyroidism. Here the CDR3 reads CASSPTLGEQFF. The CDR3 region has the DNA TGTGCCAGCTCACCAACCCTTGGTGAGCAGTTCTTC.